Following are 2 T cell receptor beta chains from one sample sequenced in a study of early T cells in non-severe SARS-CoV-2 infection. One entry per CDR3 protein results from TCRdb running MiXCR on the 5' RACE reads. The data show about 21,000 distinct CDR3 sequences, 5% to 6% seen once. The input for sequencing was whole blood, taken at baseline. These receptors originate from an adult who was a healthcare worker with PCR-confirmed SARS-CoV-2 infection or an uninfected control (not recorded which).

The chain recombines TRBV6-2 or TRBV6-3 with TRBJ2-5; D remains unclear. Between the trimmed V and J ends, which lost 5 bases and 2 bases, there was a span of 6 bases. CDR1 and CDR2 (germline): MNHEY, SVGEGT. CDR3 size: 12 residues. CDR3 protein: CASSPDQETQYF. CDR3 sequence (DNA): TGTGCCAGCAGTCCGGATCAAGAGACCCAGTACTTC.

This clonotype turned up a few times. This sequence joins TRBV7-2 and TRBJ2-5; D perhaps matches TRBD2 (5 bases). From germline, CDR1 is SGHTA and CDR2 FQGNSA. The V gene lost 4 bases and the J gene lost 7 bases, with 16 bases spanning the gap. This CDR3 is 14 amino acids long. The CDR3 nucleotides are TGTGCCAGCAGCTCCACCCGAGGGCTTGGGACCCAGTACTTC. This gives the protein CASSSTRGLGTQYF.